Listed below are T cell receptor beta chains from one sample, sequenced in a study of cytomegalovirus exposure and HLA in healthy donors. Assay: immunoSEQ multiplex PCR; the TCRdb copy retains only in-frame clones and omits some. The data contain about 120,000 clones, approximately 76% of them singletons. The sample taken for sequencing was PBMCs. Receptors were obtained from a man in his 60s in good health and CMV-seropositive. CDR3s leave out the opening cysteine and the closing phenylalanine or tryptophan. Each record gives: V gene, CDR3 length, J gene, CDR3 protein.

V gene: TRBV4-1
CDR3 length: 12
J gene: TRBJ2-7
CDR3 protein: ASSQVTGGYEQY

V gene: TRBV6-6
CDR3 length: 11
J gene: TRBJ2-7
CDR3 protein: ASSYPGSYEQY

V gene: TRBV7-9
CDR3 length: 15
J gene: TRBJ2-2
CDR3 protein: ASSLASGRANTGELF

V gene: TRBV19
CDR3 length: 13
J gene: TRBJ1-2
CDR3 protein: ASSTGTGSTYGYT

V gene: TRBV10-3
CDR3 length: 12
J gene: TRBJ1-5
CDR3 protein: AISTQGANQPQH

V gene: TRBV11-2
CDR3 length: 17
J gene: TRBJ2-2
CDR3 protein: ASSLNFASGRSGTGELF

V gene: TRBV5-6
CDR3 length: 13
J gene: TRBJ2-5
CDR3 protein: ASSLVSRGQETQY

V gene: TRBV15
CDR3 length: 13
J gene: TRBJ1-1
CDR3 protein: ATSRGFGRDTEAF

V gene: TRBV5-5
CDR3 length: 13
J gene: TRBJ2-3
CDR3 protein: ASSFFGGGTDTQY

V gene: TRBV14
CDR3 length: 15
J gene: TRBJ2-7
CDR3 protein: ASSQGGSSHLYYEQY

V gene: TRBV30
CDR3 length: 12
J gene: TRBJ2-1
CDR3 protein: AWSVGSGGNEQF

V gene: TRBV5-1
CDR3 length: 12
J gene: TRBJ2-3
CDR3 protein: ASSLSAPTDTQY

V gene: TRBV2
CDR3 length: 10
J gene: TRBJ2-2
CDR3 protein: ASTGDTGELF

V gene: TRBV13
CDR3 length: 11
J gene: TRBJ1-2
CDR3 protein: ASSFRAGNGYT

V gene: TRBV29-1
CDR3 length: 12
J gene: TRBJ2-1
CDR3 protein: SVSGTIGAGEQF

V gene: TRBV30
CDR3 length: 14
J gene: TRBJ1-2
CDR3 protein: AWVRQGAWWIRGYT

V gene: TRBV7-7
CDR3 length: 13
J gene: TRBJ2-1
CDR3 protein: ASSLTSGGAGEQF

V gene: TRBV19
CDR3 length: 14
J gene: TRBJ1-6
CDR3 protein: ASSIGRSSYNSPLH

V gene: TRBV12-5
CDR3 length: 13
J gene: TRBJ2-1
CDR3 protein: ASGALDRGTNEQF

V gene: TRBV2
CDR3 length: 10
J gene: TRBJ1-2
CDR3 protein: ASSVGGAGYT

V gene: TRBV2
CDR3 length: 11
J gene: TRBJ1-1
CDR3 protein: ASSERQDTEAF

V gene: TRBV19
CDR3 length: 10
J gene: TRBJ1-6
CDR3 protein: ASRAGNSPLH

V gene: TRBV5-1
CDR3 length: 13
J gene: TRBJ1-2
CDR3 protein: ASSLGTGFNYGYT

V gene: TRBV5-1
CDR3 length: 12
J gene: TRBJ2-5
CDR3 protein: ASRWGGTQETQY

V gene: TRBV19
CDR3 length: 9
J gene: TRBJ1-2
CDR3 protein: ASSIRDFYT

V gene: TRBV27
CDR3 length: 12
J gene: TRBJ1-1
CDR3 protein: ASRTFSAGTEAF